Sequencing of this TCR beta chain was carried out in a study of cytomegalovirus exposure and HLA in healthy donors. The PCR was carried out with 60 Vbeta primers and 13 Jbeta primers. Measured with immunoSEQ multiplex PCR; TCRdb has only the in-frame clones, and not every one. This sample has about 160,000 clones, with about 75% found just once. CDR3 length: 15 residues. V lost 4 bases to trimming and J lost 3 bases; unmatched junction nucleotides: 6. CDR1 is MNHEY, CDR2 SMNVEV, per germline (reference sequence). At the time of sampling, donors were nominally healthy, though unrecorded immune exposures were likely.

The sequencing sample was made of PBMCs. The origin of this receptor is a man aged 18 to 29 in good health and CMV-seronegative. The chain couples TRBV27 to TRBJ1-2; 9 positions agree with TRBD1. The CDR3 sequence: CASSSRDRVDYGYTF. DNA for the CDR3: TGTGCCAGCAGTTCCCGGGACAGGGTGGACTATGGCTACACCTTC.